A single sample gave rise to the 2 T cell receptor beta chains below, sequenced in a study of early T cells in non-severe SARS-CoV-2 infection. TCRdb used MiXCR to reprocess the 5' RACE reads, holding one entry per CDR3 protein. The sample has roughly 62,000 distinct CDR3 sequences, 7.7% seen once. The specimen was whole blood. The receptors come from an adult who was a healthcare worker with PCR-confirmed SARS-CoV-2 infection or an uninfected control (not recorded which).

This clonotype was recorded at least ten times. At one end, the junction sequence differs from germline, possibly due to a read error. The chain combines TRBV27 with TRBJ2-7, with 9 bases fitting TRBD2. Germline V lookup: CDR1 MNHEY, CDR2 SMNVEV (reference sequence). The CDR3 runs 14 residues. The CDR3 sequence is CASSPGTSSNEQYF. CDR3 nucleotide sequence: TGTGCCAGCAGTCCCGGGACTAGCTCCAACGAGCAGTACTTC.

This clonotype has at least ten counts. The chain uses TRBV5-4 and TRBJ2-4, with a possible D match to TRBD2 (6 bases). V lost 4 bases to trimming and J lost 9 bases, with 20 bases between them. Germline CDR1 reads SGHNT; CDR2 reads YYREEE (reference sequence). The CDR3 contains 15 residues. The CDR3 nucleotides read TGTGCCAGCAGCCCAGAGGACGGAAGGAGGGCCATTCAGTACTTC. The encoded protein is CASSPEDGRRAIQYF.